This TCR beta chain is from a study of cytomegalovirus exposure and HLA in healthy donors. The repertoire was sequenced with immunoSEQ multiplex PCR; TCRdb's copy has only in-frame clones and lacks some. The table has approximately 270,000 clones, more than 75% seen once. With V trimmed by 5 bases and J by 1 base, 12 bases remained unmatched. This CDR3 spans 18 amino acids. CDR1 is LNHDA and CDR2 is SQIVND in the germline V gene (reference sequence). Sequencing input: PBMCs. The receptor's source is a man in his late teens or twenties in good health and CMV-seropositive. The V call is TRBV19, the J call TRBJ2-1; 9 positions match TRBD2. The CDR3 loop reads CASSPGEIAGVSYNEQFF. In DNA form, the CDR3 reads TGTGCCAGTAGTCCCGGGGAGATAGCGGGAGTGTCCTACAATGAGCAGTTCTTC. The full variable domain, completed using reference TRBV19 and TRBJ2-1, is DGGITQSPKYLFRKEGQNVTLSCEQNLNHDAMYWYRQDPGQGLRLIYYSQIVNDFQKGDIAEGYSVSREKKESFPLTVTSAQKNPTAFYLCASSPGEIAGVSYNEQFFGPGTRLTVL.